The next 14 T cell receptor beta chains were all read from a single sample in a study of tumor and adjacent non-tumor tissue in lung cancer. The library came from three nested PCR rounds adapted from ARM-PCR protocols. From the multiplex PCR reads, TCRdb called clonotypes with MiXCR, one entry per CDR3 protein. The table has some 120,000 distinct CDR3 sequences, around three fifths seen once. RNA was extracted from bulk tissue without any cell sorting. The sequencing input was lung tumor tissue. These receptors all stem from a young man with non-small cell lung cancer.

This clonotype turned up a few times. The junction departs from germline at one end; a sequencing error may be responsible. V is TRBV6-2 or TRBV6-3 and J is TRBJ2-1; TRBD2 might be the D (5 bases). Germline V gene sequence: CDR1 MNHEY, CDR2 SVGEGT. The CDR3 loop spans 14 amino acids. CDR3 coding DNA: TGTACCAGCACCGAAGGACTCGCGGCGTATGAGCAGTTCTTC. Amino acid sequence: CTSTEGLAAYEQFF.

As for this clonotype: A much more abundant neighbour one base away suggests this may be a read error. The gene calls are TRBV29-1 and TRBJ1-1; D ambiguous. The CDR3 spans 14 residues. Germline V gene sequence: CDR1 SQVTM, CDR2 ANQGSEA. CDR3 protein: CGVEDAGLNTEAFF. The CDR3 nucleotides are TGCGGCGTTGAAGATGCGGGGTTGAACACTGAAGCTTTCTTT. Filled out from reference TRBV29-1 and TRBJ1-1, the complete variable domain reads SAVISQKPSRDICQRGTSLTIQCQVDSQVTMMFWYRQQPGQSLTLIATANQGSEATYESGFVIDKFPISRPNLTFSTLTVSNMSPEDSSIYLCGVEDAGLNTEAFFGQGTRLTVV.

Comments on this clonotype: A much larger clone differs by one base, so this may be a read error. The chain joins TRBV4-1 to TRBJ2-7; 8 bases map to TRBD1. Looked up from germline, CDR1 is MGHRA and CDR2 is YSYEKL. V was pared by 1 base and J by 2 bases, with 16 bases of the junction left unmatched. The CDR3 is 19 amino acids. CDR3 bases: TGCGCCAGCAGCCAAGGGACAGGGCTTGACCTCGACCTAACCTACGAGCAGTACTTC. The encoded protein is CASSQGTGLDLDLTYEQYF.

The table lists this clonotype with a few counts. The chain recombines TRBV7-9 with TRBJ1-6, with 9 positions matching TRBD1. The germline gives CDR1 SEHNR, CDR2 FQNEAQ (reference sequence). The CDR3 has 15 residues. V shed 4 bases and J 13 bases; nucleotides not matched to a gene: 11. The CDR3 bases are TGTGCCAGCAGCTCGGGGACAGGGTCTAAGTATCCCCTCCACTTT. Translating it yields CASSSGTGSKYPLHF. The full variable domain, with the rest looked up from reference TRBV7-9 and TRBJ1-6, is DTGVSQNPRHKITKRGQNVTFRCDPISEHNRLYWYRQTLGQGPEFLTYFQNEAQLEKSRLLSDRFSAERPKGSFSTLEIQRTEQGDSAMYLCASSSGTGSKYPLHFGNGTRLTVT.

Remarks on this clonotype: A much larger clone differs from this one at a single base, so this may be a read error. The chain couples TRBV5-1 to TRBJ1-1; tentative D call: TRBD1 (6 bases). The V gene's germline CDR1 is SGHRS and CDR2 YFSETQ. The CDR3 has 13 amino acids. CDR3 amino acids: CASSLDRDTEALF. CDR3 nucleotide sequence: TGCGCCAGCAGCTTGGACAGGGACACTGAAGCTCTCTTT. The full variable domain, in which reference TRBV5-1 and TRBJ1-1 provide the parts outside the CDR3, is KAGVTQTPRYLIKTRGQQVTLSCSPISGHRSVSWYQQTPGQGLQFLFEYFSETQRNKGNFPGRFSGRQFSNSRSEMNVSTLELGDSALYLCASSLDRDTEALFGQGTRLTVV.

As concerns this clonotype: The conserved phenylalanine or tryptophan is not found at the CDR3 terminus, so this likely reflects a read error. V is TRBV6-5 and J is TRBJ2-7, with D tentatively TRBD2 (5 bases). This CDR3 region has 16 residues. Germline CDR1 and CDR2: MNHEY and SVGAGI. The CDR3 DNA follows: TGCGCCAGCGGTTACTGTTCCCCCTCTAAGCCCTACGAGCAGTACTTA. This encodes CASGYCSPSKPYEQYL.

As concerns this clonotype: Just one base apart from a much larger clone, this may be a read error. The CDR3 DNA follows: TGTGCCAGCACCTTAGACGGGGTAGGAACCTTC. Translation: CASTLDGVGTF. The V and J genes are TRBV6-6 and TRBJ1-2, with no clear D. Trimming cost V 7 bases and J 14 bases, with 17 bases left between them. The CDR3 is 11 amino acids. Germline CDR1 reads MNHNY; CDR2 reads SVGAGI (reference sequence).

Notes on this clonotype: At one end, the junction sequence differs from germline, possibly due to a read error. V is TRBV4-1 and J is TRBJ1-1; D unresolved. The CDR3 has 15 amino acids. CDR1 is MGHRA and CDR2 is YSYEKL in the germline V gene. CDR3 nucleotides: TGCGCCAGCAGCCAAGAACCGGGAATGAATACTGGAGCTTTCTTT. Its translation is CASSQEPGMNTGAFF.

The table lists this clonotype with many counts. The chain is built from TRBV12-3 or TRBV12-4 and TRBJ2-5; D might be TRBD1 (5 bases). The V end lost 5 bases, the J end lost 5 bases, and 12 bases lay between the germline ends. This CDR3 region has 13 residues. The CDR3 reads CASSTRGWETQYF. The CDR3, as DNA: TGTGCCAGCAGTACAAGGGGCTGGGAGACCCAGTACTTC.

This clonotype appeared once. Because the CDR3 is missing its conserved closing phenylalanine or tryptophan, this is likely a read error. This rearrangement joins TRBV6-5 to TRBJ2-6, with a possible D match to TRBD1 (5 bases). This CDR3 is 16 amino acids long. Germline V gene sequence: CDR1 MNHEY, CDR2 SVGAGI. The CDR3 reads CASSWNPGSGANVLTI. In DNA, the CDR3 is TGTGCTAGCAGTTGGAACCCAGGGTCTGGGGCCAACGTCCTGACTATC.

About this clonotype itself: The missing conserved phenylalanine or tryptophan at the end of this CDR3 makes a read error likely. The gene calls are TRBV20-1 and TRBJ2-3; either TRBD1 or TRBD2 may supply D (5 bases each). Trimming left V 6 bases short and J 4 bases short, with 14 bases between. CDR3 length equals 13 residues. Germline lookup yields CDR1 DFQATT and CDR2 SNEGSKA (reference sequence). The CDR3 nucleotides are TGCAGTGCCCGGGGCGGCGCCTCAGATACGCAGTATCTT. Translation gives CSARGGASDTQYL.

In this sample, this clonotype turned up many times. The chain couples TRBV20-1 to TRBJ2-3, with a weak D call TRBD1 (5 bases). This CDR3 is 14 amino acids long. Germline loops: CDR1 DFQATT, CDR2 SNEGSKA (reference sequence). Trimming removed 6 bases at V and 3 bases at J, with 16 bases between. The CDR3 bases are TGCAGTGCCCCGGACACTCCCGGGACAGATACGCAGTATTTT. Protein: CSAPDTPGTDTQYF.

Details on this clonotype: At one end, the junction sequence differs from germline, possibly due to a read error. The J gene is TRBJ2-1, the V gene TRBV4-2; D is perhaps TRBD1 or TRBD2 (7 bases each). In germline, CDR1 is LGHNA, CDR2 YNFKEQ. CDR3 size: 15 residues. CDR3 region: CANSQGGSSYNEQFF. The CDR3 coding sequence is TGTGCCAACAGCCAGGGGGGGAGCTCCTACAATGAGCAGTTCTTC.

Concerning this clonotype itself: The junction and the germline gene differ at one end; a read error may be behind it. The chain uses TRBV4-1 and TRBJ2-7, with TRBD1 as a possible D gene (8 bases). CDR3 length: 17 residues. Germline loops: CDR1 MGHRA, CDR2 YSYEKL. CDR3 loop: CANSPLYRTGRVYEQYF. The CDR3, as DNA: TGTGCTAACAGCCCTTTATACCGGACAGGGAGGGTCTACGAGCAGTACTTC.